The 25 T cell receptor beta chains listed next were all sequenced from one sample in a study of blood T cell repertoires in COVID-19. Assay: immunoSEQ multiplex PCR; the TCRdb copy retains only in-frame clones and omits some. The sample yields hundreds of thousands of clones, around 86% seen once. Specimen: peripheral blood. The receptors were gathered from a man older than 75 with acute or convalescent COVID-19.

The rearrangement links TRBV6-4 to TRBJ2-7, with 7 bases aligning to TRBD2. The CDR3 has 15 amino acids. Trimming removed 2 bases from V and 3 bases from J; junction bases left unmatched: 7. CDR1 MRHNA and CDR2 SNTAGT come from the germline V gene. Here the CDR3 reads CASSDTGTIDYEQYV. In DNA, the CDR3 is TGTGCCAGCAGTGACACCGGGACTATTGACTACGAGCAGTACGTC.

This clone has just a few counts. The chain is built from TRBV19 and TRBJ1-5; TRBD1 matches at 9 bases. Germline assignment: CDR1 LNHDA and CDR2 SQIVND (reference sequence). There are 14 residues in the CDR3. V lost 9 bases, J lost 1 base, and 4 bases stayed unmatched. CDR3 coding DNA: TGTGCCAGCGAGGGACAGGGAAGCAATCAGCCCCAGCATTTT. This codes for CASEGQGSNQPQHF.

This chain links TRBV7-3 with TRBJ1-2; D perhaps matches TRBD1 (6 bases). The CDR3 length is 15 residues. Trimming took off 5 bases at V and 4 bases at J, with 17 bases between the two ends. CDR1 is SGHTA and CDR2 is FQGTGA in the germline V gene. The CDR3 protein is CASSLAQGLGYGYTF. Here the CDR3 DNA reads TGTGCCAGCAGCCTGGCCCAGGGGCTTGGCTATGGCTACACCTTC.

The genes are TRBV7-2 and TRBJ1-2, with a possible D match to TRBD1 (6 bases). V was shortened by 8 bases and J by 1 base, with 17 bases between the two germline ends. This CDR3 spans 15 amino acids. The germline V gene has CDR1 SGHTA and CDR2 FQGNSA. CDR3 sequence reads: CASGFRDINNYGYTF. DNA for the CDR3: TGTGCCAGCGGATTCCGGGACATAAATAACTATGGCTACACCTTC. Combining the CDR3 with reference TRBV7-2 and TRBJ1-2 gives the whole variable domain GAGVSQSPSNKVTEKGKDVELRCDPISGHTALYWYRQSLGQGLEFLIYFQGNSAPDKSGLPSDRFSAERTGGSVSTLTIQRTQQEDSAVYLCASGFRDINNYGYTFGSGTRLTVV.

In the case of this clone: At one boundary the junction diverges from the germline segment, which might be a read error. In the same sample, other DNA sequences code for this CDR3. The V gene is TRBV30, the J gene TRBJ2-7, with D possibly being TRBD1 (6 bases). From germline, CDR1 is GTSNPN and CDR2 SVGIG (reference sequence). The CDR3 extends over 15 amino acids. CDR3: CAWSVPGRGSYEQYF. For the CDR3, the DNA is TGTGCCTGGAGTGTCCCCGGCAGGGGATCCTACGAACAGTACTTC.

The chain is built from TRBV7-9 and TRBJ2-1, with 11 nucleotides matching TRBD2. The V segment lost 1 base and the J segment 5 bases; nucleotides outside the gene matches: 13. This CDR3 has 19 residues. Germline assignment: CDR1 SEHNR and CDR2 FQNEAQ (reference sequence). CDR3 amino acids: CASSLGQGLGTSGHNEQFF. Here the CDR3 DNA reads TGTGCCAGCAGCTTAGGGCAGGGGTTAGGGACTAGCGGACACAATGAGCAGTTCTTC.

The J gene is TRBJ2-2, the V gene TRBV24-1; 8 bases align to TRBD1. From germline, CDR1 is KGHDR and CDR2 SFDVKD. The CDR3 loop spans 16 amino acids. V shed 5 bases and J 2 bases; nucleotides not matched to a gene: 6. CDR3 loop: CATSGPGQVNTGELFF. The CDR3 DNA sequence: TGTGCCACCAGTGGGCCGGGACAGGTTAACACCGGGGAGCTGTTTTTT.

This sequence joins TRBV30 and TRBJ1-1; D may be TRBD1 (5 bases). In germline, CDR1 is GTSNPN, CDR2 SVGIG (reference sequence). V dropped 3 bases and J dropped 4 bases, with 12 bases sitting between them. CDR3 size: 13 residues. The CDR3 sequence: CAWRGLTGTEAFF. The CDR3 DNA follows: TGTGCCTGGAGGGGGCTGACGGGCACTGAAGCTTTCTTT.

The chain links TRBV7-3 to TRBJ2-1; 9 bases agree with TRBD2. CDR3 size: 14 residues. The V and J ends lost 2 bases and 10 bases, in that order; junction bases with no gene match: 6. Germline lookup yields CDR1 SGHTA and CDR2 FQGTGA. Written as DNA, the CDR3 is TGTGCCAGCAGCTTATGGGGCGGGAGGGGCGAGCAGTTCTTC. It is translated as CASSLWGGRGEQFF.

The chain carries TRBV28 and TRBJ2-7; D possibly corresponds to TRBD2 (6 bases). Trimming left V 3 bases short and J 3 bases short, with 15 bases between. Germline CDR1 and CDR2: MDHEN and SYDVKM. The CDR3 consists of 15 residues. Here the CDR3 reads CASSFVRAGSYEQYV. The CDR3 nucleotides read TGTGCCAGCAGTTTTGTTCGGGCCGGGAGCTACGAGCAGTACGTC.

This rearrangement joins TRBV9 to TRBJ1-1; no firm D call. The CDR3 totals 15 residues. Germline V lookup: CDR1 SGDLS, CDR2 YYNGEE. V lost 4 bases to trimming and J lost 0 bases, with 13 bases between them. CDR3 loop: CASSPPGSLNTEAFF. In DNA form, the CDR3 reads TGTGCCAGCAGCCCTCCCGGGTCTCTGAACACTGAAGCTTTCTTT.

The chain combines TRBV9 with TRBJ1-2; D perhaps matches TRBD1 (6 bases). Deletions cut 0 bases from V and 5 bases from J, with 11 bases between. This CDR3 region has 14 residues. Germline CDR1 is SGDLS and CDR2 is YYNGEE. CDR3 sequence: CASSVGQGKYGYTF. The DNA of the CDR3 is TGTGCCAGCAGCGTAGGCCAGGGGAAGTATGGCTACACCTTC.

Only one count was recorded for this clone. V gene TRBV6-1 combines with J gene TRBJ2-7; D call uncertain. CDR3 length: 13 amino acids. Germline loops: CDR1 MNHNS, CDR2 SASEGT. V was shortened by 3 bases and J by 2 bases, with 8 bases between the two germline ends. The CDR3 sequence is CASSDRPPYEQYF. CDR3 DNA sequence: TGTGCCAGCAGTGACAGGCCCCCCTACGAGCAGTACTTC.

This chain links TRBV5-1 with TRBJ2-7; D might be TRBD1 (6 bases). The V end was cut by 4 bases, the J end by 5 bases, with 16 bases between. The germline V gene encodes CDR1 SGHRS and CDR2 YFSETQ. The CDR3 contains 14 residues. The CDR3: CASSLTRQADEQYF. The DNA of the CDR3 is TGCGCCAGCAGCCTAACTAGACAGGCGGACGAGCAGTACTTC.

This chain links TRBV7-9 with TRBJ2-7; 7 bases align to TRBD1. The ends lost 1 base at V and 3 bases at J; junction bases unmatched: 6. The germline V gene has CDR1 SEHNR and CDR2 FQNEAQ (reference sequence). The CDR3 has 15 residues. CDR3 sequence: CASSLGTGPFYEQYF. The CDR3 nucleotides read TGTGCCAGCAGCTTAGGGACAGGCCCCTTCTACGAGCAGTACTTC.

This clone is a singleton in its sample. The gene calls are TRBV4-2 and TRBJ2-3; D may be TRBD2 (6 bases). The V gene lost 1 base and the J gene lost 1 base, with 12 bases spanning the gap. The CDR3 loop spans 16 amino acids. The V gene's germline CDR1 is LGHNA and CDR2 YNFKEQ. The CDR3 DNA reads TGTGCCAGCAGCCAAGCGGTCGGAGGGGGCACAGATACGCAGTATTTT. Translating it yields CASSQAVGGGTDTQYF.

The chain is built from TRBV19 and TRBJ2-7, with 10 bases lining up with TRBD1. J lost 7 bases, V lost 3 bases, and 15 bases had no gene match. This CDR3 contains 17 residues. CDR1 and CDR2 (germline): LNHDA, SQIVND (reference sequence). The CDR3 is CASSMRGQGGQSGEQYF. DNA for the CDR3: TGTGCCAGTAGTATGCGAGGACAGGGGGGACAGTCTGGGGAGCAGTACTTC.

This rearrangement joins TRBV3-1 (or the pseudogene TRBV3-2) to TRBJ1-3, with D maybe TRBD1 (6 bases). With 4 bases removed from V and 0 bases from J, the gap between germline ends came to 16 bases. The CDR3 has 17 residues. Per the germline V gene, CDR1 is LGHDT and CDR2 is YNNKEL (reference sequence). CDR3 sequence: CASSPWTAGISGNTIYF. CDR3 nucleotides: TGTGCCAGCAGCCCATGGACAGCGGGGATCTCTGGAAACACCATATATTTT.

The CDR3 nucleotides read TGTGCCAGCAGCTCCGATGAGGGACTCGGCTATGGCTACACCTTC. Its translation: CASSSDEGLGYGYTF. This rearrangement joins TRBV9 to TRBJ1-2, with D perhaps matching TRBD1 (5 bases). Germline CDR1 is SGDLS and CDR2 is YYNGEE. Trimming shortened V by 4 bases and J by 4 bases, and 17 bases separated the two germline ends. The CDR3 length is 15 residues.

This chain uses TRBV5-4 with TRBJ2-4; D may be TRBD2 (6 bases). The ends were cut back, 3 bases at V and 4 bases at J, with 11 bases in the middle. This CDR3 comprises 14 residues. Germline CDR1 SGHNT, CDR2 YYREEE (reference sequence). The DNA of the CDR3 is TGTGCCAGCAGCTCGCCTGGGGGGAAAAACATTCAGTACTTC. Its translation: CASSSPGGKNIQYF.

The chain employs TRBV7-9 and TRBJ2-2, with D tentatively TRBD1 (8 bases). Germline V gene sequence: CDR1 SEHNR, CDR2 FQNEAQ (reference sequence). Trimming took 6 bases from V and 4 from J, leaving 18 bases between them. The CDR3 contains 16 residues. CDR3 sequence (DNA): TGTGCCAGCAGAAGTAACAGGGGGGGTAGCACCGGGGAGCTGTTTTTT. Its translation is CASRSNRGGSTGELFF.

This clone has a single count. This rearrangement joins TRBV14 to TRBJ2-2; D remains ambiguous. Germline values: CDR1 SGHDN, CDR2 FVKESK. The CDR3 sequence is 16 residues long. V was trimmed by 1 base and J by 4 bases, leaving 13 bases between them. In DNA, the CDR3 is TGTGCCAGCAGCCAAGCCCTCTCCCGGGTCACCGGGGAGCTGTTTTTT. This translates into CASSQALSRVTGELFF.

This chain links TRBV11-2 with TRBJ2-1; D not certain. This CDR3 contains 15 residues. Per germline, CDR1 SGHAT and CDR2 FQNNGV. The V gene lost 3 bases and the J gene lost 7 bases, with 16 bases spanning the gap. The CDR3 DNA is TGTGCCAGCAGCTTGGCGGCAGTCACCCGGAATGAGCAGTTCTTC. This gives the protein CASSLAAVTRNEQFF.

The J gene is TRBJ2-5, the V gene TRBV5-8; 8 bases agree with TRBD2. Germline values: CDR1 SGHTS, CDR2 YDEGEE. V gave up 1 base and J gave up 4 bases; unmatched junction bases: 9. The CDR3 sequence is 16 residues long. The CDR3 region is CASSLSRGLDRETQYF. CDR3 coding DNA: TGTGCCAGCAGCTTGAGTAGGGGACTAGACCGAGAGACCCAGTACTTC.

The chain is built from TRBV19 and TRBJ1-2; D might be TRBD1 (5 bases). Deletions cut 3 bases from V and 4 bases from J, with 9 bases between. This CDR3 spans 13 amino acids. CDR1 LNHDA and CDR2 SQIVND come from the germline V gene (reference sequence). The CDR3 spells CASSIGAGYGYTF. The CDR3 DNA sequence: TGTGCCAGTAGTATTGGGGCAGGCTATGGCTACACCTTC.